A single sample gave rise to the 10 T cell receptor beta chains below, sequenced in a study of control samples from healthy donors and cancer patients. Sequencing used immunoSEQ multiplex PCR; TCRdb keeps in-frame clones, though not all of them. In the table there are 130,000 or so clones, roughly 90% of which are singletons. Sequenced sample: blood. These receptors all come from a man between 50 and 59 years old in good health.

The V gene is TRBV5-6, the J gene TRBJ2-7; TRBD2 agrees at 15 bases. The V segment lost 4 bases and the J segment 1 base; nucleotides outside the gene matches: 6. Germline lookup yields CDR1 SGHDT and CDR2 YYEEEE. This CDR3 region has 17 residues. CDR3 coding DNA: TGTGCCAGCAGCCCCGGACTAGCGGGGGGGTTTTCCTACGAGCAGTACTTC. Translated, it gives CASSPGLAGGFSYEQYF.

J is TRBJ2-5 and V is TRBV27; possibly TRBD1 for D (5 bases). Trimming took off 6 bases at V and 5 bases at J, with 19 bases between the two ends. The CDR3 is 15 residues long. CDR1 is MNHEY and CDR2 is SMNVEV in the germline V gene (reference sequence). The CDR3 loop is CASSPGLGLEETQYF. In DNA, the CDR3 is TGTGCCAGCAGCCCAGGGCTAGGTTTGGAGGAGACCCAGTACTTC.

The chain links TRBV7-2 to TRBJ1-2; D uncertain. CDR1 and CDR2 (germline): SGHTA, FQGNSA. The ends were cut back, 1 base at V and 5 bases at J, with 11 bases in the middle. The CDR3 consists of 14 residues. The DNA for the CDR3 is TGTGCCAGCAGCTTAGTCGGTTCGGGGTATGGCTACACCTTC. This gives the protein CASSLVGSGYGYTF.

CDR3 protein: CASRTGNQPQHF. CDR3 in DNA: TGTGCCAGTCGGACAGGCAATCAGCCCCAGCATTTT. The chain couples TRBV12-3 or TRBV12-4 to TRBJ1-5; a possible D gene is TRBD1 (6 bases). The CDR3 consists of 12 residues. The V and J ends lost 9 bases and 2 bases respectively, with 8 bases between them.

The J gene is TRBJ1-2, the V gene TRBV29-1; 9 nucleotides line up with TRBD1. The CDR3 loop spans 13 amino acids. Germline CDR1 is SQVTM and CDR2 is ANQGSEA. With V trimmed by 7 bases and J by 4 bases, 7 bases remained unmatched. CDR3 DNA sequence: TGCAGCGCGCGGGACAGGGTGTCCTATGGCTACACCTTC. Its translation is CSARDRVSYGYTF.

The chain carries TRBV3-1 (or the pseudogene TRBV3-2) and TRBJ2-3; D possibly uses TRBD1 or TRBD2 (6 bases each). The germline V gene has CDR1 LGHDT and CDR2 YNNKEL (reference sequence). The CDR3 is 19 residues long. Trimming shortened V by 3 bases and J by 0 bases, and 22 bases separated the two germline ends. The CDR3, as DNA: TGTGCCAGCAGCCATGCCCCCCAGGGGACTTTATCTAGCACAGATACGCAGTATTTT. Translated, it gives CASSHAPQGTLSSTDTQYF.

The count of this clone is one. The CDR3 sequence: CASSLDGQFNGYTF. CDR3 in DNA: TGTGCCAGCAGCTTAGATGGCCAGTTCAATGGCTACACCTTC. This chain connects TRBV11-2 to TRBJ1-2; D is uncertain. CDR3 length equals 14 residues. The germline CDR1 and CDR2 sequences are SGHAT and FQNNGV. Trimming took 0 bases from V and 6 from J, leaving 11 bases between them.

The chain is built from TRBV6-1 and TRBJ1-2, with 11 bases that match TRBD1. Germline CDR1 reads MNHNS; CDR2 reads SASEGT. This CDR3 has 18 residues. The trim removed 4 bases at V and 0 bases at J, leaving 10 bases unmatched. As DNA, the CDR3 is TGTGCCAGCAGTGGACCCGGACAGGGGGCCCTCGCTAACTATGGCTACACCTTC. Its protein product is CASSGPGQGALANYGYTF.

The CDR3 loop is CASSPGLAGTGELFF. The CDR3 nucleotides read TGTGCCAGCTCACCGGGACTAGCGGGTACCGGGGAGCTGTTTTTT. The chain combines TRBV18 with TRBJ2-2, with 12 bases fitting TRBD2. The germline gives CDR1 KGHSH, CDR2 LQKENI. Germline trimming cut 3 bases from V and 5 bases from J; bases unmatched to any gene: 1. There are 15 residues in the CDR3.

This clone was found a few times. The chain has TRBV5-6 and TRBJ2-5; D not certain. Germline V gene sequence: CDR1 SGHDT, CDR2 YYEEEE. Trimming left V 6 bases short and J 2 bases short, with 11 bases between. This CDR3 region has 13 residues. The CDR3: CASNNQNQETQYF. CDR3 nucleotides: TGTGCCAGCAACAACCAGAATCAAGAGACCCAGTACTTC.